The T cell receptor (beta chain) described here comes from a study of human T cells and chemical hapten exposure. Background on the study: Diagnoses of alopecia areata, totalis or universalis occurred in mostly female patients.

Time point defined: patch test 3, about 24 weeks after DPC sensitization. Indicated treatment: therapeutic diphenylcyclopropenone sensitization with weekly scalp DPC. It was the library that attached unique molecular identifiers to individual cDNA molecules. MiXCR, applied by TCRdb to the RACE reads, yields one record per CDR3 protein. Of about 120,000 distinct CDR3 sequences listed, approximately 11% are singletons. The CDR3 loop spans 12 amino acids. Between the trimmed V and J ends, which lost 0 bases and 2 bases, there was a span of 3 bases. The germline gives CDR1 GTSNPN, CDR2 SVGIG (reference sequence).

The chain is built from TRBV30 and TRBJ2-3; D remains ambiguous. Sample: whole blood, taken in connection with sensitization to the hapten diphenylcyclopropenone (DPC). The TCR comes from a woman in her fifties or sixties with alopecia areata. Some clones in this sample may be carry-over from other donors' samples. The CDR3 bases are TGTGCCTGGAGTGTAGACACAGATACGCAGTATTTT. Protein sequence: CAWSVDTDTQYF.